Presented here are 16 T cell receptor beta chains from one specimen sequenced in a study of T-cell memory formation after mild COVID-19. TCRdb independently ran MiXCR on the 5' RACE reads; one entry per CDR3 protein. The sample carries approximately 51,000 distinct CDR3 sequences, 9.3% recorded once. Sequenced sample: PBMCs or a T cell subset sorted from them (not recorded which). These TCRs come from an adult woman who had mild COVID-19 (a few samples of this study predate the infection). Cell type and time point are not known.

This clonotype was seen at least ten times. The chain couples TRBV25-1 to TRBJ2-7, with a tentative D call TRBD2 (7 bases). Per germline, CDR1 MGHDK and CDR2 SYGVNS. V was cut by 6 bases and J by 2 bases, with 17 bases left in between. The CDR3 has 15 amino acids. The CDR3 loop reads CASSRIGGGAYEQYF. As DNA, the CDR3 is TGTGCCAGCAGCCGTATCGGAGGGGGGGCCTACGAGCAGTACTTC.

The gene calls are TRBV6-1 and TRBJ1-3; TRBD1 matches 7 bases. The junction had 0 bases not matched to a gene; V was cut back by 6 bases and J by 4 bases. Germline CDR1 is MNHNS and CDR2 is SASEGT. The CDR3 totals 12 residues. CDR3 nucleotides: TGTGCCAGCAGGACAGGGGGAAACACCATATATTTT. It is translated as CASRTGGNTIYF.

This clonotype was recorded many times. The DNA for the CDR3 is TGCAGTGCTTGGGGACTAGCGGGGGGAGAGCAGTACTTC. Translation gives CSAWGLAGGEQYF. The chain employs TRBV20-1 and TRBJ2-7; 15 positions match TRBD2. Per germline, CDR1 DFQATT and CDR2 SNEGSKA (reference sequence). The J segment lost 7 bases and the V segment lost 5 bases, leaving 3 bases of the junction unmatched. This CDR3 region has 13 residues.

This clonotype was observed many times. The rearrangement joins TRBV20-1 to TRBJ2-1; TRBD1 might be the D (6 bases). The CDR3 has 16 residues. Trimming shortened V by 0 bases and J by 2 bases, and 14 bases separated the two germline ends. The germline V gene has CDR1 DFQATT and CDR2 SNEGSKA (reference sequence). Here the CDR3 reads CSAREPGVFAYNEQFF. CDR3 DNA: TGCAGTGCTAGAGAACCAGGGGTTTTTGCCTACAATGAGCAGTTCTTC.

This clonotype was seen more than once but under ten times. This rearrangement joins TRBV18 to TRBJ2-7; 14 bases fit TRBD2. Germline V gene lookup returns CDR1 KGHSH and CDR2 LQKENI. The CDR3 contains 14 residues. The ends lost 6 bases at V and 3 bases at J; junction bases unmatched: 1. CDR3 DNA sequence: TGTGCCAGCTCCGGACTAGCGGGGGGCTACGAGCAGTACTTC. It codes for CASSGLAGGYEQYF.

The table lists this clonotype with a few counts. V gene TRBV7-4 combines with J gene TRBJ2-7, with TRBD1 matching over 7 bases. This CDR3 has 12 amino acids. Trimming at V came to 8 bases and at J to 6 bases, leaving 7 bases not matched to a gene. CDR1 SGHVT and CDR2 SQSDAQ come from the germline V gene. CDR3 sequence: CASSQGTAEQYF. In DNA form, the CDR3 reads TGTGCCAGCTCCCAAGGGACAGCCGAGCAGTACTTC.

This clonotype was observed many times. DNA for the CDR3: TGTGCCAGCAGCTTAGGACCACCCCAAGAGACCCAGTACTTC. This sequence encodes CASSLGPPQETQYF. The chain carries TRBV7-9 and TRBJ2-5; no firm D call. The germline V gene encodes CDR1 SEHNR and CDR2 FQNEAQ (reference sequence). This CDR3 has 14 amino acids. V lost 1 base and J lost 1, with 7 bases in between.

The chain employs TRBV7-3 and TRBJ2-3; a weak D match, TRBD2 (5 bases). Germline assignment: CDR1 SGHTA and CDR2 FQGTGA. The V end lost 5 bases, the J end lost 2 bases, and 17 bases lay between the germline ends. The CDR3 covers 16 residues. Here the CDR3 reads CASSLERLHFTDTQYF. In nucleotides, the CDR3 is TGTGCCAGCAGCCTAGAGCGGTTGCACTTCACAGATACGCAGTATTTT.

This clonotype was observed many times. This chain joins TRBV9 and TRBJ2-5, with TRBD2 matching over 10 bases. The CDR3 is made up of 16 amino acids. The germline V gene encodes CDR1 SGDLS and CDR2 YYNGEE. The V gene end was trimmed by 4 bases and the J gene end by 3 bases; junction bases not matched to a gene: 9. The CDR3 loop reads CASSLHPTSGEETQYF. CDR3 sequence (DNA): TGTGCCAGCAGCCTTCATCCTACTAGCGGGGAAGAGACCCAGTACTTC.

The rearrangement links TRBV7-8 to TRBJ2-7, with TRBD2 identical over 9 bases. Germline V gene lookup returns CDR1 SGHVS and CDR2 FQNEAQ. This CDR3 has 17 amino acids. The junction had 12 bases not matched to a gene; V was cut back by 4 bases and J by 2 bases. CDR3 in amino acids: CASSSTAGTSRPYEQYF. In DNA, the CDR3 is TGTGCCAGCAGCTCGACCGCCGGGACTAGCAGACCCTACGAGCAGTACTTC.

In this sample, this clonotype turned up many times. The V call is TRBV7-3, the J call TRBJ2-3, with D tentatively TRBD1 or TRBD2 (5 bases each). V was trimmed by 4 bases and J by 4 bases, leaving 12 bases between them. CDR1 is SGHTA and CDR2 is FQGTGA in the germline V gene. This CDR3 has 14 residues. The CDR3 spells CASSSHGGADTQYF. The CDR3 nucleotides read TGTGCCAGCAGCTCCCATGGGGGAGCAGATACGCAGTATTTT.

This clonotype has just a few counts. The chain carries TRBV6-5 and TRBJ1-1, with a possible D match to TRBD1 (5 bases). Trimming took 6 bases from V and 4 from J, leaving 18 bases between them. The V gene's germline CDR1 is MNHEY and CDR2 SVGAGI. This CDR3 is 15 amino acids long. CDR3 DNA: TGTGCCAGCAGCTTTGCGGGGGGAAGAAGCACTGAAGCTTTCTTT. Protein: CASSFAGGRSTEAFF.

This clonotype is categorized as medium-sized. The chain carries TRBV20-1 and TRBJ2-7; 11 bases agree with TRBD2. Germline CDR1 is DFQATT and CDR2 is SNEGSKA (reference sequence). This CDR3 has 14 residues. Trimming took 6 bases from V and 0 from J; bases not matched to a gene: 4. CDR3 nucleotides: TGCAGTGCCGTGGGACTAGCGGTCTCCTACGAGCAGTACTTC. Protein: CSAVGLAVSYEQYF.

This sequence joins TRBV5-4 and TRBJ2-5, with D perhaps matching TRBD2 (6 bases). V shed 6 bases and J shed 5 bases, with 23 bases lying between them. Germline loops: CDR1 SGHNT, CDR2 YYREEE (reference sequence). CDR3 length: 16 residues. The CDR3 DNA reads TGTGCCAGCACCTCGGAGAGCGGGCGACTGGGGGAGACCCAGTACTTC. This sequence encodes CASTSESGRLGETQYF.

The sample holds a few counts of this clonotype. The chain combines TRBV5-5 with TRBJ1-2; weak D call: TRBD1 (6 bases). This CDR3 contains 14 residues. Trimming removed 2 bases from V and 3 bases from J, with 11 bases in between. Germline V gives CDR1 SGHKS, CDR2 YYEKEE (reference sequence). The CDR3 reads CASSFQGNDYGYTF. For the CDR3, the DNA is TGTGCCAGCAGCTTCCAGGGGAACGACTATGGCTACACCTTC.

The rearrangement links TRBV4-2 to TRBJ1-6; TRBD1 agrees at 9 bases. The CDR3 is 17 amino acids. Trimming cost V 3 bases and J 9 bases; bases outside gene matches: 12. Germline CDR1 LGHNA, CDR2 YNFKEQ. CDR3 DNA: TGTGCCAGCAGCCAGGACCCACAGGGGGCGGTGGGTTCACCCCTCCACTTT. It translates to CASSQDPQGAVGSPLHF.